One and the same sample provided the 32 T cell receptor beta chains below, sequenced in a study of blood T cell repertoires in COVID-19 (dated by TCRdb to about 2020). Library preparation used the immunoSEQ multiplex PCR assay. This immuneACCESS table, as held by TCRdb, lists in-frame sequences with V and J called but not all clones. Of the missing ones, under half trace to an unresolved V gene in checked studies; the others have no known cause. The sample table lists about 340,000 clones, around 83% of them with a count of one. Of the sample, 2.5% to 3% falls within the top ten clones. Material for sequencing was peripheral blood. The receptors were sampled from a man younger than 45 with active or convalescent COVID-19.

This clone appeared a single time. The genes are TRBV24-1 and TRBJ2-7; 8 bases agree with TRBD1. The V and J ends lost 1 base and 2 bases, in that order; junction bases with no gene match: 3. The V gene's germline CDR1 is KGHDR and CDR2 SFDVKD. The CDR3 contains 15 residues. CDR3 sequence: CATSDFVQGAYEQYF. The CDR3 nucleotides are TGTGCCACCAGTGATTTCGTACAGGGGGCCTACGAGCAGTACTTC.

The rearrangement links TRBV5-1 to TRBJ2-7; D is undetermined. The CDR3 runs to 13 residues. V was shortened by 2 bases and J by 2 bases, with 8 bases between the two germline ends. The germline CDR1 and CDR2 sequences are SGHRS and YFSETQ. The CDR3 here is CASSLNPTYEQYF. As DNA, the CDR3 is TGCGCCAGCAGCTTAAATCCCACCTACGAGCAGTACTTC. Variable domain in full (rest from reference TRBV5-1 and TRBJ2-7): KAGVTQTPRYLIKTRGQQVTLSCSPISGHRSVSWYQQTPGQGLQFLFEYFSETQRNKGNFPGRFSGRQFSNSRSEMNVSTLELGDSALYLCASSLNPTYEQYFGPGTRLTVT.

Concerning this clone: The same CDR3 is also encoded by other DNA sequences in this sample. J is TRBJ1-1 and V is TRBV11-3, with D tentatively TRBD1 (6 bases). The CDR3 contains 15 residues. Germline assignment: CDR1 SGHNT and CDR2 YENEEA. V lost 6 bases and J 1 base, leaving 15 bases between the germline ends. CDR3: CASSLDLTGNTEAFF. The CDR3 DNA reads as TGTGCCAGCAGTCTCGACCTGACAGGGAACACTGAAGCTTTCTTT.

V gene TRBV19 combines with J gene TRBJ1-5, with D possibly matching TRBD1 (6 bases). Trimming removed 7 bases at V and 5 bases at J, with 21 bases between. Germline V gives CDR1 LNHDA, CDR2 SQIVND (reference sequence). This CDR3 is 16 amino acids long. The CDR3 coding sequence is TGTGCCAGTACCGGGACAACAAAACTATTGCATCAGCCCCAGCATTTT. Protein sequence: CASTGTTKLLHQPQHF.

The J gene is TRBJ2-5, the V gene TRBV5-1, with D unclear. The V gene's germline CDR1 is SGHRS and CDR2 YFSETQ. The V gene lost 0 bases and the J gene lost 2 bases, with 11 bases spanning the gap. This CDR3 comprises 15 residues. The CDR3: CASSLEAGPQETQYF. In DNA, the CDR3 is TGCGCCAGCAGCTTGGAGGCAGGTCCGCAAGAGACCCAGTACTTC.

The rearrangement links TRBV19 to TRBJ2-1; TRBD2 agrees at 13 bases. There are 13 residues in the CDR3. Germline V gene sequence: CDR1 LNHDA, CDR2 SQIVND (reference sequence). The V segment lost 6 bases and the J segment 8 bases; nucleotides outside the gene matches: 1. The CDR3 loop reads CASRLAGGYEQFF. The CDR3 DNA sequence: TGTGCCAGTAGACTAGCGGGGGGGTATGAGCAGTTCTTC.

This clone was recorded once. Distinct nucleotide sequences in the sample also encode this CDR3. The genes are TRBV7-3 and TRBJ2-3, with a possible D match to TRBD2 (6 bases). CDR3 length equals 13 residues. Trimming left V 5 bases short and J 6 bases short, with 12 bases between. Germline loops: CDR1 SGHTA, CDR2 FQGTGA. The CDR3 sequence is CASSPRGTDTQYF. The CDR3 DNA reads TGTGCCAGCAGCCCACGGGGGACCGATACGCAGTATTTT.

V usage is TRBV3-1 (or the pseudogene TRBV3-2) and J usage is TRBJ1-2, with D possibly TRBD1 on 5 matching bases. V was pared by 4 bases and J by 7 bases, with 16 bases between. Germline V gives CDR1 LGHDT, CDR2 YNNKEL (reference sequence). This CDR3 is built from 14 residues. The CDR3 bases are TGTGCCAGCAGCCTAGATGGGGCTAGGGGTGGCTACACCTTC. Translating gives CASSLDGARGGYTF.

This rearrangement joins TRBV3-1 (or the pseudogene TRBV3-2) to TRBJ1-1, with 7 bases lining up with TRBD1. The CDR3 is made up of 15 amino acids. Germline V CDR1 and CDR2: LGHDT, YNNKEL (reference sequence). Trimming took 3 bases from V and 1 from J; bases not matched to a gene: 5. The CDR3 DNA sequence: TGTGCCAGCAGCCAGGGGACAGAAGGGAACACTGAAGCTTTCTTT. Translating gives CASSQGTEGNTEAFF.

The CDR3 DNA is TGTGCCAGCAGCTTGGTCACAGCCGAGGGCTCCTACAATGAGCAGTTCTTC. Translated, it gives CASSLVTAEGSYNEQFF. V is TRBV5-5 and J is TRBJ2-1; weak D call: TRBD2 (5 bases). V lost 0 bases and J lost 0, with 13 bases in between. Germline V gene data show CDR1 as SGHKS and CDR2 as YYEKEE (reference sequence). The CDR3 contains 17 residues. Based on the CDR3 plus reference TRBV5-5 and TRBJ2-1, the full variable domain is DAGVTQSPTHLIKTRGQQVTLRCSPISGHKSVSWYQQVLGQGPQFIFQYYEKEERGRGNFPDRFSARQFPNYSSELNVNALLLGDSALYLCASSLVTAEGSYNEQFFGPGTRLTVL.

This clone was seen only once. The V and J genes are TRBV7-9 and TRBJ1-6; 7 positions agree with TRBD1. Germline-derived CDR1 and CDR2 are SEHNR and FQNEAQ (reference sequence). This CDR3 spans 15 amino acids. Losses at the gene ends were 1 base for V and 4 bases for J; bases not matched to a gene: 1. In DNA form, the CDR3 reads TGTGCCAGCAGCTTAGACAGGGGTTATAATTCACCCCTCCACTTT. Translating gives CASSLDRGYNSPLHF.

V and J are TRBV5-1 and TRBJ1-2; a weak D match, TRBD1 (5 bases). CDR3 size: 13 residues. Germline V gives CDR1 SGHRS, CDR2 YFSETQ. The ends were cut back, 0 bases at V and 6 bases at J, with 9 bases in the middle. CDR3 DNA sequence: TGCGCCAGCAGCTTGGCCGAAGGGGATGGCTACACCTTC. It encodes CASSLAEGDGYTF.

The chain links TRBV9 to TRBJ2-1, with 9 bases lining up with TRBD1. Germline CDR1 is SGDLS and CDR2 is YYNGEE. This CDR3 contains 15 residues. With 3 bases clipped from V and 1 base from J, the junction kept 2 bases outside the gene matches. CDR3 nucleotides: TGTGCCAGCAGCGAAGGACAGGGGTCCTACAATGAGCAGTTCTTC. Encoded protein: CASSEGQGSYNEQFF.

This clone was counted once. J is TRBJ2-1 and V is TRBV7-2; the D gene is possibly TRBD1 (5 bases). The CDR3 runs 15 residues. V was shortened by 3 bases and J by 0 bases, with 9 bases between the two germline ends. CDR1 is SGHTA and CDR2 is FQGNSA in the germline V gene. CDR3 nucleotide sequence: TGTGCCAGCAGCTTCAGGGCTAGCTCCTACAATGAGCAGTTCTTC. This codes for CASSFRASSYNEQFF.

V gene TRBV7-9 combines with J gene TRBJ1-1; TRBD1 agrees at 9 bases. The CDR3 length is 15 residues. J lost 4 bases, V lost 5 bases, and 8 bases had no gene match. In germline, CDR1 is SEHNR, CDR2 FQNEAQ (reference sequence). CDR3 nucleotides: TGTGCCAGCAGCCGTGGACAGGGGCTGGTCACTGAAGCTTTCTTT. Protein sequence: CASSRGQGLVTEAFF.

Points on this clone: The sample holds other DNA sequences that translate to the same CDR3. The chain combines TRBV6-5 with TRBJ2-7, with D maybe TRBD1 (7 bases). The CDR3 runs to 15 residues. V lost 0 bases and J 5 bases, leaving 14 bases between the germline ends. Germline V gene lookup returns CDR1 MNHEY and CDR2 SVGAGI. For the CDR3, the DNA is TGTGCCAGCAGTTACTCGAAACAGGGGAGGCACGAGCAGTACTTC. Translating gives CASSYSKQGRHEQYF.

The V gene is TRBV6-5, the J gene TRBJ2-3; the D gene is possibly TRBD2 (7 bases). The germline V gene encodes CDR1 MNHEY and CDR2 SVGAGI. V was trimmed by 11 bases and J by 1 base, leaving 16 bases between them. This CDR3 is built from 14 residues. CDR3 DNA sequence: TGTGCCGCTGCACTCGGGGGGCGCACAGATACGCAGTATTTT. Protein: CAAALGGRTDTQYF.

CDR3: CAISEDGGRKFF. CDR3 DNA sequence: TGTGCCATCAGTGAGGATGGCGGGAGGAAGTTCTTC. The V gene is TRBV10-3, the J gene TRBJ2-1, with TRBD2 matching over 8 bases. J was trimmed by 14 bases and V by 2 bases; bases with no gene match: 5. The CDR3 loop spans 12 amino acids. The germline gives CDR1 ENHRY, CDR2 SYGVKD.

The sample holds a few counts of this clone. V gene TRBV6-2 or TRBV6-3 combines with J gene TRBJ1-2; D is uncertain. The CDR3 consists of 14 residues. Trimming took 0 bases from V and 4 from J, leaving 9 bases between them. CDR1 and CDR2 (germline): MNHEY, SVGEGT. CDR3 loop: CASSYSTSVYGYTF. DNA for the CDR3: TGTGCCAGCAGTTACTCGACCAGCGTCTATGGCTACACCTTC.

The chain combines TRBV27 with TRBJ1-5, with a possible D match to TRBD1 (6 bases). This CDR3 has 15 amino acids. CDR1 and CDR2 (germline): MNHEY, SMNVEV (reference sequence). V lost 8 bases and J 2 bases, leaving 16 bases between the germline ends. CDR3 DNA sequence: TGTGCCAGCGGAAATCCAGGGGTAGGCAATCAGCCCCAGCATTTT. It yields the protein CASGNPGVGNQPQHF.

The CDR3 spells CAISVKENRLNYGYTF. For the CDR3, the DNA is TGTGCCATCAGTGTAAAGGAGAACAGGCTAAACTATGGCTACACCTTC. The genes are TRBV10-3 and TRBJ1-2, with a weak D call TRBD1 (5 bases). CDR3 length equals 16 residues. Germline V gives CDR1 ENHRY, CDR2 SYGVKD. Trimming took 4 bases from V and 2 from J, leaving 17 bases between them.

This chain joins TRBV4-1 and TRBJ2-1, with a possible D match to TRBD2 (6 bases). The length of the CDR3 is 15 residues. V was cut by 4 bases and J by 8 bases, with 18 bases left in between. The germline CDR1 and CDR2 sequences are MGHRA and YSYEKL. The CDR3 sequence is CASSLSGNDLDEQFF. The CDR3 DNA sequence: TGCGCCAGCAGCCTTAGCGGAAACGACCTAGATGAGCAGTTCTTC.

V usage is TRBV19 and J usage is TRBJ2-1; 14 nucleotides align to TRBD2. The J segment lost 10 bases and the V segment lost 7 bases, leaving 9 bases of the junction unmatched. The CDR3 contains 15 residues. Germline lookup yields CDR1 LNHDA and CDR2 SQIVND (reference sequence). The CDR3 sequence is CASTVGGLAGGEQFF. The CDR3 DNA reads TGTGCCAGTACCGTAGGAGGACTAGCGGGGGGAGAGCAGTTCTTC.

V and J are TRBV7-3 and TRBJ2-4; TRBD1 agrees at 8 bases. The trim removed 1 base at V and 0 bases at J, leaving 8 bases unmatched. This CDR3 region has 18 residues. Germline V gene data show CDR1 as SGHTA and CDR2 as FQGTGA. The CDR3 loop is CASSLKGDRLLAKNIQYF. CDR3 in DNA: TGTGCCAGCAGCTTAAAGGGGGACAGGCTACTAGCCAAAAACATTCAGTACTTC.

The chain joins TRBV7-3 to TRBJ2-5; 8 bases are a match to TRBD1. CDR1 and CDR2 (germline): SGHTA, FQGTGA. This CDR3 has 14 residues. J gave up 6 bases and V 4 bases, and 7 bases lay outside the gene matches. DNA of the CDR3: TGTGCCAGCAGCTCAACCGGGACAGGACAGACCCAGTACTTC. Translated, it gives CASSSTGTGQTQYF.

The gene calls are TRBV4-3 and TRBJ1-2; no definite D call. Germline-derived CDR1 and CDR2 are LGHNA and YSLEER. There are 16 residues in the CDR3. V was clipped by 4 bases and J by 3 bases, with 18 bases between them. As DNA, the CDR3 is TGCGCCAGCAGCCCGGCGGAAAGCCCCGCTCACTATGGCTACACCTTC. It encodes CASSPAESPAHYGYTF.

In nucleotides, the CDR3 is TGTGCCAGCAGGTGGGGCCTCGTCGATGAGCAGTTCTTC. Translating it yields CASRWGLVDEQFF. The rearrangement uses TRBV5-8 and TRBJ2-1; possible D gene TRBD1, 5 bases. The CDR3 sequence is 13 residues long. Germline values: CDR1 SGHTS, CDR2 YDEGEE. V lost 5 bases and J 8 bases, leaving 14 bases between the germline ends.

V gene TRBV12-3 or TRBV12-4 combines with J gene TRBJ1-4; D is possibly TRBD1 (5 bases). This CDR3 contains 12 residues. Trimming left V 6 bases short and J 10 bases short, with 12 bases between. The CDR3 DNA follows: TGTGCCAGCAGCAAGATGGGGGGAAAACTGTTTTTT. Its translation is CASSKMGGKLFF.

The V gene is TRBV12-3 or TRBV12-4, the J gene TRBJ1-6; no clear D. This CDR3 contains 13 residues. Trimming took off 5 bases at V and 8 bases at J, with 10 bases between the two ends. CDR3 in amino acids: CASSDGSYSPLHF. DNA for the CDR3: TGTGCCAGCAGTGATGGTAGTTATTCACCCCTCCACTTT.

V gene TRBV11-3 combines with J gene TRBJ2-7; tentative D call: TRBD1 (6 bases). Per germline, CDR1 SGHNT and CDR2 YENEEA. V was shortened by 3 bases and J by 4 bases, with 16 bases between the two germline ends. The CDR3 runs 15 residues. The CDR3 loop is CASSFASDRFYEQYF. The CDR3 nucleotides are TGTGCCAGCAGCTTCGCCTCCGACAGGTTTTACGAGCAGTACTTC.

The chain couples TRBV27 to TRBJ1-2, with TRBD1 matching over 8 bases. Germline V gene lookup returns CDR1 MNHEY and CDR2 SMNVEV (reference sequence). Losses at the gene ends were 5 bases for V and 8 bases for J; bases not matched to a gene: 7. There are 13 residues in the CDR3. The CDR3 DNA reads as TGTGCCAGCAGTGACAGGGGCGCCTGGGGCTACACCTTC. Protein product: CASSDRGAWGYTF.

The gene calls are TRBV11-3 and TRBJ1-3; D is uncertain. The germline V and J ends were trimmed by 5 bases and 2 bases, with 10 bases remaining between them. Germline V gene sequence: CDR1 SGHNT, CDR2 YENEEA. This CDR3 is 14 amino acids long. The CDR3 reads CASSPGRAGNTIYF. CDR3 in DNA: TGTGCCAGCAGCCCCGGGAGGGCTGGAAACACCATATATTTT.